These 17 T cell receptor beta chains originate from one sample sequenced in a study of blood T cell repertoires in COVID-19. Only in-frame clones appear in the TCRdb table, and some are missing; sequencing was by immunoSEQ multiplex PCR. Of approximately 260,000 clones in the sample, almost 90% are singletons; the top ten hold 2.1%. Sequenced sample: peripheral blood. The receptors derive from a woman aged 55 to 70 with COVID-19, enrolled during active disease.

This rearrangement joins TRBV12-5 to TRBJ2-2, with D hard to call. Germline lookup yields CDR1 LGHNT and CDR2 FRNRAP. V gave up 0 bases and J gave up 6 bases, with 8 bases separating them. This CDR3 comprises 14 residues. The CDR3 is CASGLVGDPGELFF. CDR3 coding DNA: TGTGCTAGTGGTTTGGTCGGAGATCCCGGGGAGCTGTTTTTT.

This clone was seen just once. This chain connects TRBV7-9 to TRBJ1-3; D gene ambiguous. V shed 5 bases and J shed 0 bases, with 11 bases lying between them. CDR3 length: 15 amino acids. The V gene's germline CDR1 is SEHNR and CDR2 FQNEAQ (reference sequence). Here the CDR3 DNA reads TGTGCCAGCAGCCACGACATCACCTCTGGAAACACCATATATTTT. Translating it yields CASSHDITSGNTIYF.

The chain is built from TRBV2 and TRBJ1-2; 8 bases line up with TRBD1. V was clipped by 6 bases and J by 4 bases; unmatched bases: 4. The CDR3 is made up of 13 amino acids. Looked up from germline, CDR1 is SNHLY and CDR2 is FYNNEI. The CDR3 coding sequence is TGTGCCAGCAGAGATGACAGGGGCTATGGCTACACCTTC. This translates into CASRDDRGYGYTF.

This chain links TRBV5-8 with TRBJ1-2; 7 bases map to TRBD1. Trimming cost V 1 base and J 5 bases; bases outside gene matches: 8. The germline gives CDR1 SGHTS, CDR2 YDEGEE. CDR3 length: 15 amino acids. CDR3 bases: TGTGCCAGCAGCTTGTCGATTGGACAGGCATATGGCTACACCTTC. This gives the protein CASSLSIGQAYGYTF. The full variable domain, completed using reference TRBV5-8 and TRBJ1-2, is EAGVTQSPTHLIKTRGQQATLRCSPISGHTSVYWYQQALGLGLQFLLWYDEGEERNRGNFPPRFSGRQFPNYSSELNVNALELEDSALYLCASSLSIGQAYGYTFGSGTRLTVV.

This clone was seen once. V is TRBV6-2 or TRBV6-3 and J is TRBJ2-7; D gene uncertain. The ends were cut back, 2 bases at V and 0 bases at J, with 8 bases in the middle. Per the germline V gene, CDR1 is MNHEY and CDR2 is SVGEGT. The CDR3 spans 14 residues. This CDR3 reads CASSYLSDSYEQYF. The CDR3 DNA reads TGTGCCAGCAGTTACCTCTCAGACTCCTACGAGCAGTACTTC.

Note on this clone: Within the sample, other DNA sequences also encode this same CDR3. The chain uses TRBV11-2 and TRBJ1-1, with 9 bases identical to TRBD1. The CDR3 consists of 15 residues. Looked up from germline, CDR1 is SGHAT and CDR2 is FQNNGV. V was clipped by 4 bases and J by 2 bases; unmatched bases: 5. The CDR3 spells CASSSYRGLNTEAFF. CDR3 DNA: TGTGCCAGCAGCTCATACAGGGGGCTCAACACTGAAGCTTTCTTT. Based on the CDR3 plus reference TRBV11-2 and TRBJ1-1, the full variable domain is EAGVAQSPRYKIIEKRQSVAFWCNPISGHATLYWYQQILGQGPKLLIQFQNNGVVDDSQLPKDRFSAERLKGVDSTLKIQPAKLEDSAVYLCASSSYRGLNTEAFFGQGTRLTVV.

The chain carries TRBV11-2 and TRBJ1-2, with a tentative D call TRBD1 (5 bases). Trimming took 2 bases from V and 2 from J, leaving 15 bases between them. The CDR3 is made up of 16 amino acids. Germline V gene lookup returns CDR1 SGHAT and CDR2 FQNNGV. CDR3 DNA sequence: TGTGCCAGCAGCTTAAGGGGAGGTTGGCACAACTATGGCTACACCTTC. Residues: CASSLRGGWHNYGYTF.

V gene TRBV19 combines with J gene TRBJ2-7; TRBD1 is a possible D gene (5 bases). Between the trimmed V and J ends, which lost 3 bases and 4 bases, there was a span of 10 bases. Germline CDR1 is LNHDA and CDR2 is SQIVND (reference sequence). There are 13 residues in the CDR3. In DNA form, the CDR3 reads TGTGCCAGTAGTATCGAGCAGGGTTACGAGCAGTACTTC. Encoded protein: CASSIEQGYEQYF. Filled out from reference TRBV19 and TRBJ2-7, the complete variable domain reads DGGITQSPKYLFRKEGQNVTLSCEQNLNHDAMYWYRQDPGQGLRLIYYSQIVNDFQKGDIAEGYSVSREKKESFPLTVTSAQKNPTAFYLCASSIEQGYEQYFGPGTRLTVT.

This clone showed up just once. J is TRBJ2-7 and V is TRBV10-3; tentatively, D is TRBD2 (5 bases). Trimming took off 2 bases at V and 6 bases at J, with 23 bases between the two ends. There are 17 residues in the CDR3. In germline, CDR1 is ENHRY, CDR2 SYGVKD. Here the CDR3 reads CAISEGLSGRKEREQYF. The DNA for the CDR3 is TGTGCCATCAGTGAGGGCCTATCGGGAAGGAAGGAACGCGAGCAGTACTTC.

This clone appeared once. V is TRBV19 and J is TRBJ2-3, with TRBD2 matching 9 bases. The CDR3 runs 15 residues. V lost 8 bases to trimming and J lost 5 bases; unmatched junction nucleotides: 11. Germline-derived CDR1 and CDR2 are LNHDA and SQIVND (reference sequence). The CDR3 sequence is CASSGIAGEIDTQYF. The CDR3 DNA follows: TGTGCCAGTTCGGGGATAGCGGGGGAAATAGATACGCAGTATTTT.

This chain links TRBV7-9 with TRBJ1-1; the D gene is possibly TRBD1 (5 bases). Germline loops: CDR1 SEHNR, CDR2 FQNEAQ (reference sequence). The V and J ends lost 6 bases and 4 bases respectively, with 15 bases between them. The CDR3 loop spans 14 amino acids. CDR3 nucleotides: TGTGCCAGCAGTCCTCCAGGGTGGAGCACTGAAGCTTTCTTT. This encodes CASSPPGWSTEAFF.

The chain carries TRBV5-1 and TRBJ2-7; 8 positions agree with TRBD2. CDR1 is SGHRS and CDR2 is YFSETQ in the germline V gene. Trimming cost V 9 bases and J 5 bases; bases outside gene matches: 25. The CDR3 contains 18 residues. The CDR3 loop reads CATPWAYSGEHLLNEQYF. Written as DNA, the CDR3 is TGCGCCACCCCGTGGGCCTATAGCGGGGAACACCTACTAAACGAGCAGTACTTC.

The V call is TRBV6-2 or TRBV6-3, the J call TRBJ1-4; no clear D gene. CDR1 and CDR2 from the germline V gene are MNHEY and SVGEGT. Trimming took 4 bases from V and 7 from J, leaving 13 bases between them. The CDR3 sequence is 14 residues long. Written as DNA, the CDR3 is TGTGCCAGCAGTTTAACGTCCAACAGTGAAAAACTGTTTTTT. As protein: CASSLTSNSEKLFF.

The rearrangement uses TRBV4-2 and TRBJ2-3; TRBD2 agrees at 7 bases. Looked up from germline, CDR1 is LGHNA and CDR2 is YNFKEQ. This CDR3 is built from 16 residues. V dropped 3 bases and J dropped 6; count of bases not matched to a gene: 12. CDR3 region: CASSQEAGSLRDTQYF. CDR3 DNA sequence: TGTGCCAGCAGCCAGGAAGCGGGGTCCCTTAGGGATACGCAGTATTTT.

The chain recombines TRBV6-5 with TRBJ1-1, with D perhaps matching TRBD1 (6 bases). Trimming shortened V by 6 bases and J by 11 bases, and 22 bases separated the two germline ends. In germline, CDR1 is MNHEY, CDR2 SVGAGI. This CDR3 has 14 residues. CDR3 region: CASRTRDTVSGAFF. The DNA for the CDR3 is TGTGCCAGCAGAACCCGGGACACGGTCAGTGGGGCTTTCTTT.

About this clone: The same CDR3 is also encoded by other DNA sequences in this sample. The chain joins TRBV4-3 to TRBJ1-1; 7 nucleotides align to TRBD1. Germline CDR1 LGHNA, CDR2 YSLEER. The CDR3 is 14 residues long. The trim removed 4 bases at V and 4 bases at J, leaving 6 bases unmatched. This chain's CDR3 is CASSLDRASTEAFF. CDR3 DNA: TGCGCCAGCAGCCTTGACAGGGCGAGCACTGAAGCTTTCTTT.

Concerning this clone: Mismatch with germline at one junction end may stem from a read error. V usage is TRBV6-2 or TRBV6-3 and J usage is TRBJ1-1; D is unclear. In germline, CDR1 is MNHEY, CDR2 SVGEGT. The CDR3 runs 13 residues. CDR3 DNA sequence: TGTGCCAGCAGTTCCAATGGACCGCCTCGGCGGGGATTT. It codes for CASSSNGPPRRGF.